The clone carrying this T cell receptor beta chain was recorded at least ten times. CDR1 SGHKS and CDR2 YYEKEE come from the germline V gene (reference sequence). V shed 4 bases, J shed 0 bases, and the junction held 5 bases outside the gene matches. The CDR3 has 16 amino acids. Template-switch 5'RACE cDNA synthesis added a 10-nucleotide unique molecular identifier. From the 5' RACE reads, TCRdb called clonotypes with MiXCR, one entry per CDR3 protein. Of 55,000 to 75,000 distinct CDR3 sequences in the sample, roughly 13% were seen once. This record belongs to a study of neurological immune-mediated disorders.

This rearrangement joins TRBV5-5 to TRBJ2-7; 12 bases line up with TRBD2. The clonotype was recovered from a woman aged 60 to 75 with HTLV-1-associated myelopathy (HAM/TSP). Sequencing input: PBMCs. DNA of the CDR3: TGTGCCAGCAGCCGGACTAGCGGGACAACCTCCTACGAGCAGTACTTC. The encoded protein is CASSRTSGTTSYEQYF. Supplemented by reference TRBV5-5 and TRBJ2-7, the full variable domain reads DAGVTQSPTHLIKTRGQQVTLRCSPISGHKSVSWYQQVLGQGPQFIFQYYEKEERGRGNFPDRFSARQFPNYSSELNVNALLLGDSALYLCASSRTSGTTSYEQYFGPGTRLTVT.